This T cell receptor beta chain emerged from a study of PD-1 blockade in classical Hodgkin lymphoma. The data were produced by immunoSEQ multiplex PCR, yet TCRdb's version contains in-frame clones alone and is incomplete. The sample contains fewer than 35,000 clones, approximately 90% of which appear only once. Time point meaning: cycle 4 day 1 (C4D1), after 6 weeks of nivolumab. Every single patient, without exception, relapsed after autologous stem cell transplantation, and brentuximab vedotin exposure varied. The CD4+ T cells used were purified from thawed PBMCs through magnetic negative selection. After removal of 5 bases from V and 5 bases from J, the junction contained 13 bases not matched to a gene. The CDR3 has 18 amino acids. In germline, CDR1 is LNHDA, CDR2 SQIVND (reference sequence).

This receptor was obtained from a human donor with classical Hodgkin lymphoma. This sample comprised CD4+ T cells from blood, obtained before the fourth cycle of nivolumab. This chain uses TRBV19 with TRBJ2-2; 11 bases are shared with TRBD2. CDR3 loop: CASSGKGRGLAGTGELFF. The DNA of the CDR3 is TGTGCCAGTAGTGGGAAGGGGCGAGGACTAGCGGGTACCGGGGAGCTGTTTTTT.